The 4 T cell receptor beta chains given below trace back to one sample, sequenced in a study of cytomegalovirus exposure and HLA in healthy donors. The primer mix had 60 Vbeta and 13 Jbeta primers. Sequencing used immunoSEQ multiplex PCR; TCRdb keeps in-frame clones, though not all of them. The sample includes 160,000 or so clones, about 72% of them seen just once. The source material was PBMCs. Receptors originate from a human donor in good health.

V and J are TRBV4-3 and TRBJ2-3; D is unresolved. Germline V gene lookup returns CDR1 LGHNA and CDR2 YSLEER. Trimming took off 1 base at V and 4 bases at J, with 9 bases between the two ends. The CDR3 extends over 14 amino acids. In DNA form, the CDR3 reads TGCGCCAGCAGCCAAGGGATCCTAGCAGATACGCAGTATTTT. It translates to CASSQGILADTQYF.

This CDR3 reads CASSYRAETQYF. The CDR3 DNA reads as TGCGCCAGCAGCTACAGGGCGGAGACCCAGTACTTC. The rearrangement joins TRBV5-1 to TRBJ2-5, with D possibly TRBD1 on 6 matching bases. V gave up 3 bases and J gave up 5 bases, with 8 bases separating them. Germline loops: CDR1 SGHRS, CDR2 YFSETQ. This CDR3 spans 12 amino acids.

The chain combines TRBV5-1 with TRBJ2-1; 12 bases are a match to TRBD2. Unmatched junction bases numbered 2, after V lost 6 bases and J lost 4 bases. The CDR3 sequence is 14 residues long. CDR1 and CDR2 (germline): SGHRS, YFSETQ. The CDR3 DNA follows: TGCGCCAGCACAACTAGCGGGGGGTACAATGAGCAGTTCTTC. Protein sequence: CASTTSGGYNEQFF.

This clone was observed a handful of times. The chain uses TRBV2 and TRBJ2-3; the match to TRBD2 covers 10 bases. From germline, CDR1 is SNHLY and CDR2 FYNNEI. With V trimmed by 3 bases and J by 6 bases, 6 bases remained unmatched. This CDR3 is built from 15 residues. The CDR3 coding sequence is TGTGCCAGCAGTGAGGGAGCGGGGGGGGAGGATACGCAGTATTTT. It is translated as CASSEGAGGEDTQYF.